This is a list of T cell receptor beta chains from one sample in a study of immune evolution from preneoplasia to lung adenocarcinoma. Repertoires were generated with immunoSEQ multiplex PCR, while TCRdb's copy carries only in-frame clones and drops some. The profile shows fewer than 8,000 clones, about 79% of them singletons. Sequenced material: FFPE invasive lung adenocarcinoma tissue. These receptors were taken from a person aged 40 to 50 with lung adenocarcinoma. The CDR3 runs from the conserved cysteine through the conserved F or W. D genes are given only for firm matches. Rows may omit the clone size; those that give it use once, few, many or a size class.

V	J	D	size	DNA	CDR3
TRBV14	TRBJ2-7	.	.	TGTGCCAGCAGCCAAGATACCCACGAGCAGTACTTC	CASSQDTHEQYF
TRBV7-3	TRBJ2-1	TRBD1	.	TGTGCCAGCAGCGTACAGGGGACACACAATGAGCAGTTCTTC	CASSVQGTHNEQFF
TRBV5-1	TRBJ2-7	.	few	TGCGCCAGCAGCTTGGGACGGCTCTACGAGCAGTACTTC	CASSLGRLYEQYF
TRBV9	TRBJ2-7	.	.	TGTGCCAGCAGCCCAGGGCCAGAATCCTACGAGCAGTACTTC	CASSPGPESYEQYF
TRBV4-1	TRBJ2-7	TRBD2	large	TGCGCCAGCAGCCCTTCTCTAGGGACTAGCGGGTCAAGTTACCCCCACGAGCAGTACTTC	CASSPSLGTSGSSYPHEQYF
TRBV29-1	TRBJ2-5	.	once	TGCAGCGTTGAAGGAGGGGTCGGGGAGACCCAGTACTTC	CSVEGGVGETQYF
TRBV6-4	TRBJ2-3	.	.	TGTGCCAGCAGTGAAGGGGGGGGCGCAGATACGCAGTATTTT	CASSEGGGADTQYF
TRBV5-4	TRBJ2-1	.	.	TGTGCCAGCAGCCGCGGAGGATACAATGAGCAGTTCTTC	CASSRGGYNEQFF
TRBV5-4	TRBJ1-5	.	once	TGTGCCAGCAGCTTCGGGTCTAATCAGCCCCAGCATTTT	CASSFGSNQPQHF
TRBV11-2	TRBJ1-1	.	.	TGTGCCAGCAGCTTAAGGGGGGCAGTGACTGAAGCTTTCTTT	CASSLRGAVTEAFF
TRBV5-1	TRBJ2-3	.	few	TGCGCCAGCAGCTTGTACGGACAGAGCACAGATACGCAGTATTTT	CASSLYGQSTDTQYF
TRBV18	TRBJ1-3	.	.	TGTGCCAGCTCACCACCGTCTACAGGGACCTCCTCTGGAAACACCATATATTTT	CASSPPSTGTSSGNTIYF
TRBV6-1	TRBJ2-3	.	.	TGTGCCAGCAGTGAAGACGACTCTAGCACAGATACGCAGTATTTT	CASSEDDSSTDTQYF
TRBV10-2	TRBJ1-1	TRBD1	.	TGCGCCAGCAGTGAGCCCGTCGACAGGGACGAAGCTTTCTTT	CASSEPVDRDEAFF
TRBV6-1	TRBJ1-1	.	.	TGTGCCAGCAGTGACAAGATGAACACTGAAGCTTTCTTT	CASSDKMNTEAFF
TRBV7-2	TRBJ1-1	.	.	TGTGCCAGCAGCTTGGGGTCGGGCACTGAAGCTTTCTTT	CASSLGSGTEAFF
TRBV4-3	TRBJ2-5	TRBD1	.	TGCGCCAGCAGCCAAGAGTTGGATCTCGGGACAGGGGTCCAAGAGACCCAGTACTTC	CASSQELDLGTGVQETQYF
TRBV5-1	TRBJ1-2	TRBD1	.	TGCGCCAGCAGAGTGGACAGGGCCTACTATGGCTACACCTTC	CASRVDRAYYGYTF
TRBV16	TRBJ2-4	TRBD1	large	TGTGCCAGCAGCGACCGGGACAGTGGATACATTCAGTACTTC	CASSDRDSGYIQYF
TRBV5-4	TRBJ1-2	TRBD1	.	TGTGCCAGCACTCAATGGGCAGGGGGCGATGGCTACACCTTC	CASTQWAGGDGYTF
TRBV11-2	TRBJ2-7	TRBD2	.	TGTGCCAGCGGCCCGGGGCTAGCGGGAGGGCTTTACGAGCAGTACTTC	CASGPGLAGGLYEQYF
TRBV4-1	TRBJ2-3	TRBD1	.	TGCGCCAGCAGGCAATCAGGGGGCGCCGGCACAGATACGCAGTATTTT	CASRQSGGAGTDTQYF
TRBV2	TRBJ1-2	TRBD1	.	TGTGCCAGCAGTCCGTTGACAGGGAACTATGGCTACACCTTC	CASSPLTGNYGYTF
TRBV7-2	TRBJ2-7	.	.	TGTGCCAGCAGCTTTAGCGGAGGGGGCCCTTACGAGCAGTACTTC	CASSFSGGGPYEQYF
TRBV19	TRBJ1-3	TRBD1	.	TGTGCCAGTAGTATCGGGGGACAGATCTCTGGAAACACCATATATTTT	CASSIGGQISGNTIYF
TRBV7-7	TRBJ2-1	TRBD1	medium-sized	TGTGCTAGCAGCCCAAAAGGACAGGGGGCCTACAATGAGCAGTTCTTC	CASSPKGQGAYNEQFF
TRBV7-9	TRBJ1-1	.	.	TGTGCCAGCAGCTTATCACAGGGAGACGCTTTCTTT	CASSLSQGDAFF
TRBV18	TRBJ2-7	TRBD2	.	TGTGCCAGCTCAGGGACTAGCGGGAGATACGAGCAGTACTTC	CASSGTSGRYEQYF
TRBV5-6	TRBJ2-2	.	few	TGTGCCAGCAGCTTGGGGCGGGGAGCCTACACCGGGGAGCTGTTTTTT	CASSLGRGAYTGELFF
TRBV5-1	TRBJ2-2	.	.	TGCGCCAGCAGCTTGGCCAAGGGTACCGGGGAGCTGTTTTTT	CASSLAKGTGELFF
TRBV2	TRBJ2-1	TRBD2	few	TGTGCCAGCAGACGACCGGGACTAGCGGGCCCCTCCTACAATGAGCAGTTCTTC	CASRRPGLAGPSYNEQFF
TRBV27	TRBJ1-5	.	.	TGTGCCAGCAGACCGGACCGAGATCAGCCCCAGCATTTT	CASRPDRDQPQHF
TRBV30	TRBJ2-6	.	.	TGTGCCTGGAGTTTTGCAGGGAAGGTATCTGGGGCCAACGTCCTGACTTTC	CAWSFAGKVSGANVLTF
TRBV5-1	TRBJ2-1	TRBD2	.	TGCGCCAGCAGCCGCGAGGGACTAGCGGGAGTAGGGGATGAGCAGTTCTTC	CASSREGLAGVGDEQFF
TRBV11-3	TRBJ2-1	TRBD2	few	TGTGCCAGCAGCCCGGGGACTAGCGGGAGTACCTACAATGAGCAGTTCTTC	CASSPGTSGSTYNEQFF
TRBV19	TRBJ2-7	.	.	TGTGCCAGTAGAACATCGACAGTCTCCTACGAGCAGTACTTC	CASRTSTVSYEQYF
TRBV6-1	TRBJ1-2	.	medium-sized	TGTGCCAGCAGTGAAGTGGCTAACTATGGCTACACCTTC	CASSEVANYGYTF
TRBV7-8	TRBJ2-7	TRBD2	once	TGTGCCAGCAGCTCCATGAGTGGGGCTAGCGGAAGCTACGAGCAGTACTTC	CASSSMSGASGSYEQYF
TRBV28	TRBJ1-3	.	.	TGTGCCAGCACCTACCTGGGAGGAAGAAACACCATATATTTT	CASTYLGGRNTIYF
TRBV5-1	TRBJ1-5	TRBD1	.	TGCGCCAGCACAGGGGGTGGGAATCAGCCCCAGCATTTT	CASTGGGNQPQHF
TRBV7-9	TRBJ2-7	.	.	TGTGCCAGCAGGGGAAGTTCCTACGAGCAGTACTTC	CASRGSSYEQYF
TRBV29-1	TRBJ2-1	.	.	TGCAGCGTTCCCAAAGGGGGTATTGGCAATGAGCAGTTCTTC	CSVPKGGIGNEQFF
TRBV27	TRBJ1-1	.	.	TGTGCCAGCGGGCATCCGAACACTGAAGCTTTCTTT	CASGHPNTEAFF
TRBV5-6	TRBJ1-5	.	.	TGTGCCAGCGGAGGGGGACCTAGCAATCAGCCCCAGCATTTT	CASGGGPSNQPQHF
TRBV15	TRBJ2-3	TRBD2	.	TGTGCCACCAGCAGAGAAAGAAGGGCTAGCGGGAGCGCAGATACGCAGTATTTT	CATSRERRASGSADTQYF
TRBV7-2	TRBJ2-3	TRBD2	few	TGTGCCAGCAGCTTAGGGCGGGGGACAGATACGCAGTATTTT	CASSLGRGTDTQYF